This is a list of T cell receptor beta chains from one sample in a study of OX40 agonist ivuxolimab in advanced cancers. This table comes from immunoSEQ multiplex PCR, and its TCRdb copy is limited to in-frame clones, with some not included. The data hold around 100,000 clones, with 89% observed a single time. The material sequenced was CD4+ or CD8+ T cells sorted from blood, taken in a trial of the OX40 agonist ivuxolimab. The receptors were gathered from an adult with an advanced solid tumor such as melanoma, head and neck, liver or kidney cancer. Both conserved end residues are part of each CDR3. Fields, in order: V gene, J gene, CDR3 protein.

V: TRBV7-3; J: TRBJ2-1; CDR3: CASSRTGSYNEQFF
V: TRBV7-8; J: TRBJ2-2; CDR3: CASSTTAGLNTGELFF
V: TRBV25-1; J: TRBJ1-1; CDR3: CASSPNVGNTEAFF
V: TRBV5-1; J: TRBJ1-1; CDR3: CASSYGQGYNTEAFF
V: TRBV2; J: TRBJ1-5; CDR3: CASRGTGGRAQPQHF
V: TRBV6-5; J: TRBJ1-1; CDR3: CASGRGGRTEAFF
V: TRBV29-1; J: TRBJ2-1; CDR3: CSVESGNEQFF
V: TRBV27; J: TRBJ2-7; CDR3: CASSRSGTRSREQYF
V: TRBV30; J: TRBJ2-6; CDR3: CAWSGEVFFSGANVLTF
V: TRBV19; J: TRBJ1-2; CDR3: CASSGSSGTGYGYTF
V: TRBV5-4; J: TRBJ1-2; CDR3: CASSRGGVVTSYGYTF
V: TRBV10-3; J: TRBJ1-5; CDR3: CAIRDNSNQPQHF
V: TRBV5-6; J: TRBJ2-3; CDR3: CASSLWRTSTDTQYF
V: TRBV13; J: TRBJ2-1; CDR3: CASSFESRGGTYNEQFF
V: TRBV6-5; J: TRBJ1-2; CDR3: CASSKDRVINYGYTF
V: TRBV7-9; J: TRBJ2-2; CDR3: CASSPSDGLKGELFF
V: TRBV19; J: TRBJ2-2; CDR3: CASSIVLGTSGGAMAGELFF
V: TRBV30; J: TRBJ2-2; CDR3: CAWSPPDRANTGELFF
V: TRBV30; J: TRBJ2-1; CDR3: CAWSDFRQLGDNEQFF
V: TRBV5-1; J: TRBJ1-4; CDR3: CASSLGSGTTNEKLFF
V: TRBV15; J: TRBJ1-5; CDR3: CATSGPGQGKIKPQHF
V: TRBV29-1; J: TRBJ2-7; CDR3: CSVGGAYRGTEQYF
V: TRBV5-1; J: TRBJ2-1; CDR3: CASRPTSSYNEQFF
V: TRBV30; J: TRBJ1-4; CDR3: CAWSTQGDEKLFF
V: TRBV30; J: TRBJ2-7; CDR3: CAWSYSGGQGRIYEQYF
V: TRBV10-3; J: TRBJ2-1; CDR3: CAISESGDFNEQFF
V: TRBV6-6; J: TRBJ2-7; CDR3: CASSYGGQSSYEQYF
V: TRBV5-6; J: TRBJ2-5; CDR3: CASSTGVGLAVETQYF
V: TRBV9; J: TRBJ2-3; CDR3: CASSPSASRTSTDTQYF
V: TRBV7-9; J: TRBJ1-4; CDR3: CASSPAPHGEKLFF
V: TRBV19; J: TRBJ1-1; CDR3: CASSGTYTEAFF
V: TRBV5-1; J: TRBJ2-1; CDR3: CASSLAKREGLYNEQFF
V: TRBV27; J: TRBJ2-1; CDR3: CASTPFGQGNYNEQFF
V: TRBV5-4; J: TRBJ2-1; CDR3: CASSVTGTNEQFF
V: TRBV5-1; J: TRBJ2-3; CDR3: CASSLTQPTDTQYF
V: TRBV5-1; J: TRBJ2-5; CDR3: CASSLGQGKETQYF
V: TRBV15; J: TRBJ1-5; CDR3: CATSRRGDNQPQHF
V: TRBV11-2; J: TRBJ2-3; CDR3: CASIGLAGGPGTQYF
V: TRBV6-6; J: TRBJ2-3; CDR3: CASSHPRAGSTDTQYF
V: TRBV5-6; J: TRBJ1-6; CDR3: CASSQGSSYNSPLHF
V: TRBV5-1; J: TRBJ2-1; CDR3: CASSVTSGAYHEQFF
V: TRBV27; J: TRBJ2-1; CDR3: CASRPTFGTSAYNEQFF
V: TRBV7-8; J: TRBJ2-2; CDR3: CASSSADRRTGELFF
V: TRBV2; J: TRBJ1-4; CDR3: CATGRGNEKLFF
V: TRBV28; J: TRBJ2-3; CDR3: CASFGRITDTQYF
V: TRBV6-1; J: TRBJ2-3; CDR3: CASSVLAGEVADTQYF
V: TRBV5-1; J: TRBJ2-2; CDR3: CASTSGTTNTGELFF
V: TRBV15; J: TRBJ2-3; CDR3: CATSRDTDTQYF
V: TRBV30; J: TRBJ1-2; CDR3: CAWRRDRGIQVGYTF
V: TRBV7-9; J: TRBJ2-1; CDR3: CASSYPSGGRDEQFF
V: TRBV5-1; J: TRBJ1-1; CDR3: CASSLTFGRNTEAFF
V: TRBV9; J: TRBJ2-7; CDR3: CASSERTGEQYF